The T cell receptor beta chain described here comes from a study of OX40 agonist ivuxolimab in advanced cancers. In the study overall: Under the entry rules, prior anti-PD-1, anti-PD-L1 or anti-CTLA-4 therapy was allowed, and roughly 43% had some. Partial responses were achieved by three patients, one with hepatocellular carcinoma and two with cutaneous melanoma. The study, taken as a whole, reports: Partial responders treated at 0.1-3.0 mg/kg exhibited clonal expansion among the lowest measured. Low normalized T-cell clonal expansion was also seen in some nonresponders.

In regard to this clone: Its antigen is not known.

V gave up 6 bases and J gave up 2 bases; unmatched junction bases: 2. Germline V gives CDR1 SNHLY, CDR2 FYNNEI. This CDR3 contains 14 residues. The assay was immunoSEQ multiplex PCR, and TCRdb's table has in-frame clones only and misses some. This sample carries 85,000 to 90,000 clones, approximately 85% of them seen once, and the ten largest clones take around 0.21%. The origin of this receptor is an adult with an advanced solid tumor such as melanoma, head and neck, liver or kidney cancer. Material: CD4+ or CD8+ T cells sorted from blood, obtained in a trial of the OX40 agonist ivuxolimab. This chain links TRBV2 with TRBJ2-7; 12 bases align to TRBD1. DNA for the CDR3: TGTGCCAGCAGGGGACAGGGGGCTACCTACGAGCAGTACTTC. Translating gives CASRGQGATYEQYF.